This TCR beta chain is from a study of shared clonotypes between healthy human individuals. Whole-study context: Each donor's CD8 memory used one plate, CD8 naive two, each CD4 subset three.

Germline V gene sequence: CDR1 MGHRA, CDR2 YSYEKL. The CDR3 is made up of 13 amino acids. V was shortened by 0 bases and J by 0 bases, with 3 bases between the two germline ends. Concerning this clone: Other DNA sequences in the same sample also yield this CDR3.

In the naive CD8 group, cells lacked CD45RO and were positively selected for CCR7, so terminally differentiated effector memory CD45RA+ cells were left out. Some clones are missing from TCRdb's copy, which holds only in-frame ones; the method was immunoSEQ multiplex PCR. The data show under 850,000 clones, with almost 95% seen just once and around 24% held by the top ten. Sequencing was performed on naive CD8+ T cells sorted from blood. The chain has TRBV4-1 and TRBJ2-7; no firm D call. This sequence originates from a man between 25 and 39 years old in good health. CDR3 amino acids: CASSQDSSYEQYF. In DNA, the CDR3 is TGCGCCAGCAGCCAAGACAGCTCCTACGAGCAGTACTTC.